Below, 2 T cell receptor beta chains from the same sample are listed, as sequenced in a study of T cells in localized non-small cell lung cancer. Generated by immunoSEQ multiplex PCR, the TCRdb table keeps only in-frame clones and is missing some. Here the sample spans over a thousand clones, about 40% being singletons. The source material was lung tumor tissue, sampled before any cancer treatment. The receptors come from a male donor at least 60 years old with stage I squamous cell lung carcinoma.

This clone was seen a handful of times. This chain joins TRBV10-3 and TRBJ2-1; no clear D. Germline CDR1 is ENHRY and CDR2 is SYGVKD. V lost 0 bases, J lost 9 bases, and 6 bases lay in between. The CDR3 has 12 amino acids. The CDR3 region has the DNA TGTGCCATCAGTGAGTCGATGGTTGAGCAGTTCTTC. Its protein is CAISESMVEQFF.

The chain joins TRBV18 to TRBJ2-5; TRBD1 matches at 7 bases. Trimming took 0 bases from V and 5 from J; bases not matched to a gene: 3. In germline, CDR1 is KGHSH, CDR2 LQKENI. This CDR3 has 14 residues. This chain's CDR3 is CASSPPGQRETQYF. In DNA, the CDR3 is TGTGCCAGCTCACCACCGGGACAGCGGGAGACCCAGTACTTC.